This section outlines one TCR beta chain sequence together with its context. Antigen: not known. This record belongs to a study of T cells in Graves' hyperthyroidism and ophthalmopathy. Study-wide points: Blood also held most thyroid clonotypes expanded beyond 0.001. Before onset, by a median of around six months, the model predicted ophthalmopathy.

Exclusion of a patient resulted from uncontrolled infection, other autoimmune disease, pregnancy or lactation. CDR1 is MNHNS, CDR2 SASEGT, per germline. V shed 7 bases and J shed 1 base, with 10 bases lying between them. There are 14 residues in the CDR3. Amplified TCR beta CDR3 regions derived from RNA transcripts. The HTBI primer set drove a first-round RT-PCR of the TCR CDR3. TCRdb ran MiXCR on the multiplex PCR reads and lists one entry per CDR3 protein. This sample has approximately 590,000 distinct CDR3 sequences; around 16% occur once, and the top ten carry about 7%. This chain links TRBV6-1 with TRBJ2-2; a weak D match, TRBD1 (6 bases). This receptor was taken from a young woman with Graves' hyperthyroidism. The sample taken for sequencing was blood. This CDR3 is CASNPRGNTGELFF. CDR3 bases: TGTGCCAGCAACCCCAGGGGGAACACCGGGGAGCTGTTTTTT.